This T cell receptor (beta chain) derives from a study of cytomegalovirus exposure and HLA in healthy donors. Study at large: A preliminary data release comprised roughly 85 million unique TCRs obtained from HLA-typed donors.

As concerns this clone: Its antigen remains unidentified.

Germline CDR1 SGHNT, CDR2 YENEEA. After removal of 5 bases from V and 5 bases from J, the junction contained 6 bases not matched to a gene. This CDR3 is built from 14 residues. Amplification used 60 Vbeta primers and 13 Jbeta primers. The table came from immunoSEQ multiplex PCR; TCRdb's copy has only in-frame clones and leaves some out. Of 170,000 or so clones in the sample, 79% were seen once. Study results and caveats: With further analysis later on, most CMV-associated TCR beta chains appeared HLA-restricted. Previously analyzed data showed that most TCR beta V segments were productive at a frequency of about 87% or about 30%. Cytomegalovirus association was assigned to more than 150 TCR beta chains.

This TCR was sampled from a woman aged 40 to 50 in good health and CMV-seronegative. This rearrangement joins TRBV11-3 to TRBJ2-5; 9 bases fit TRBD1. Material: PBMCs. CDR3 sequence (DNA): TGTGCCAGCAGCCCCGGACAGGGGATCGAGACCCAGTACTTC. This sequence encodes CASSPGQGIETQYF. Full variable domain (rest looked up from reference TRBV11-3 and TRBJ2-5): EAGVVQSPRYKIIEKKQPVAFWCNPISGHNTLYWYLQNLGQGPELLIRYENEEAVDDSQLPKDRFSAERLKGVDSTLKIQPAELGDSAVYLCASSPGQGIETQYFGPGTRLLVL.